This TCR beta chain is drawn from a study of blood T cell repertoires in COVID-19. Study-level background: T cells, B-cell-depleted T cells, or PBMCs supplied cDNA or gDNA.

V lost 5 bases to trimming and J lost 12 bases, with 17 bases between them. CDR3 length: 13 amino acids. Per germline, CDR1 SGHTA and CDR2 FQGNSA. This clone has only one observation. Source study methods: Reference gene primer amplification gave estimated nucleated cell counts. Data came from immunoSEQ multiplex PCR; TCRdb stores just in-frame clones and leaves some out. The D gene and trimming were derived from the DNA, and the V and J assignments and clone size from that table. Here the sample spans approximately 99,000 clones, 86% being singletons. The chain recombines TRBV7-2 with TRBJ2-1, with TRBD2 as a possible D gene (6 bases). The specimen was peripheral blood. The TCR originated in an older woman in a cohort sampled during active or convalescent COVID-19. The CDR3 region has the DNA TGTGCCAGCAGCCCAGATAGGCGGGGAGGGCAGTTCTTC. Protein sequence: CASSPDRRGGQFF.